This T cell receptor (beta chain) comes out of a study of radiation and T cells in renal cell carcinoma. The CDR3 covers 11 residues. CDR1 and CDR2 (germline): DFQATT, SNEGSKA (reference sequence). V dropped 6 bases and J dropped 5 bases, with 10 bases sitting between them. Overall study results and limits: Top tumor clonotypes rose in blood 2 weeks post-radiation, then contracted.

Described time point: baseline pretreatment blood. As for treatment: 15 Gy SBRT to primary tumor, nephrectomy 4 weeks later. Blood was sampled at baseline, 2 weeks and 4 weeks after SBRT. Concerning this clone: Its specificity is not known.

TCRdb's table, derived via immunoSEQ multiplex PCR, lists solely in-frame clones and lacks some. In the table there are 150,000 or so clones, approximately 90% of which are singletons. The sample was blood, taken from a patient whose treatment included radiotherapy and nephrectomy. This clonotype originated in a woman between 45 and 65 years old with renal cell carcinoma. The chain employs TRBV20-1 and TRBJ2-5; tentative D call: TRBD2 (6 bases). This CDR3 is CSARDFETQYF. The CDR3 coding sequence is TGCAGTGCCCGGGACTTTGAGACCCAGTACTTC.